This T cell receptor beta chain is from a study of blood T cell repertoires in COVID-19. The V gene's germline CDR1 is GTSNPN and CDR2 SVGIG (reference sequence). The CDR3 is 15 residues long. Trimming removed 3 bases from V and 8 bases from J; junction bases left unmatched: 11. Only in-frame clones appear in the TCRdb table, and some are missing; sequencing was by immunoSEQ multiplex PCR. Of 200,000 to 250,000 clones detected, 80% appear once; the ten largest clones hold under 8.5%. The sequencing sample was made of peripheral blood. This chain uses TRBV30 with TRBJ2-1; 9 nucleotides align to TRBD2. This sequence originates from a woman between 65 and 79 years old with acute or convalescent COVID-19. The CDR3 is CAWSGMAGGPDEQFF. In DNA, the CDR3 is TGTGCCTGGAGCGGCATGGCGGGGGGGCCAGATGAGCAGTTCTTC.